Ten or more counts support the clone carrying this TCR beta chain. Antigen specificity is unknown. CDR3 size: 15 residues. V lost 5 bases and J lost 7, with 17 bases in between. These data are taken from a study of identical twins. Overall study findings and caveats: Within twin pairs, the out-of-frame alpha sequences they shared showed excess low generation probability. One should note that invariant MAIT and iNKT cells could partly confound zero-insertion analyses.

Template switching created a universal primer site, and the cDNA included unique molecular identifiers. TCRdb used MiXCR to reprocess the 5' RACE reads, holding one entry per CDR3 protein. This table holds 250,000 or so distinct CDR3 sequences, 6% to 8% found once. The same data also contributed to another study, on yellow fever vaccine responses in identical twins.

Source material: CD8+ T cells sorted from blood. The clonotype was recovered from a woman between 18 and 29 years old in good health. The rearrangement links TRBV12-3 or TRBV12-4 to TRBJ2-2; a weak D match, TRBD2 (6 bases). In DNA form, the CDR3 reads TGTGCCAGCAGTCCCAGGGTTGCGGGGAACGGGGAGCTGTTTTTT. This translates into CASSPRVAGNGELFF.